Listed here are 27 T cell receptor beta chains from one sample, sequenced in a study of blood T cell repertoires in COVID-19. Clones were sequenced by immunoSEQ multiplex PCR, and TCRdb holds only the in-frame ones, with some missing. The sample consists of about 160,000 clones, 75% to 90% of them appearing once. Material for sequencing was peripheral blood. These receptor sequences come from a human donor with acute or convalescent COVID-19. The donor label of this sample is uncertain.

The rearrangement uses TRBV12-3 or TRBV12-4 and TRBJ1-5; D is unresolved. Trimming shortened V by 7 bases and J by 7 bases, and 14 bases separated the two germline ends. This CDR3 is built from 13 residues. The CDR3 is CASNVRSVQPQHF. In nucleotides, the CDR3 is TGTGCCAGCAACGTCAGGTCAGTGCAGCCCCAGCATTTT.

This chain uses TRBV20-1 with TRBJ1-3; D gene unclear. CDR1 and CDR2 from the germline V gene are DFQATT and SNEGSKA (reference sequence). V lost 3 bases to trimming and J lost 2 bases, with 8 bases between them. The CDR3 covers 13 residues. This chain's CDR3 is CSASWRAGNTIYF. The CDR3 DNA reads TGCAGTGCTAGTTGGAGGGCTGGAAACACCATATATTTT.

The rearrangement links TRBV11-3 to TRBJ1-1, with D hard to call. The V gene lost 1 base and the J gene lost 4 bases, with 13 bases spanning the gap. Looked up from germline, CDR1 is SGHNT and CDR2 is YENEEA. This CDR3 spans 15 amino acids. The CDR3 coding sequence is TGTGCCAGCAGCTTAGGGGTGGGCGCCGTCACTGAAGCTTTCTTT. Its protein product is CASSLGVGAVTEAFF.

The chain carries TRBV6-1 and TRBJ1-5; no clear D gene. The CDR3 contains 15 residues. In germline, CDR1 is MNHNS, CDR2 SASEGT. The V and J ends lost 2 bases and 0 bases respectively, with 8 bases between them. In DNA, the CDR3 is TGTGCCAGCAGTGAATTCACGGGTAGCAATCAGCCCCAGCATTTT. This codes for CASSEFTGSNQPQHF.

V is TRBV6-2 or TRBV6-3 and J is TRBJ2-7; maybe TRBD2 (6 bases). Per the germline V gene, CDR1 is MNHEY and CDR2 is SVGEGT. With 2 bases removed from V and 2 bases from J, the gap between germline ends came to 13 bases. This CDR3 is 15 amino acids long. CDR3 DNA sequence: TGTGCCAGCAGTTACGTCCTAGCGAAGCCCTACGAGCAGTACTTC. This sequence encodes CASSYVLAKPYEQYF.

The chain is built from TRBV4-1 and TRBJ1-5, with TRBD1 matching 10 bases. Trimming at V came to 2 bases and at J to 2 bases, leaving 18 bases not matched to a gene. This CDR3 is built from 21 residues. Germline CDR1 reads MGHRA; CDR2 reads YSYEKL. CDR3 DNA sequence: TGCGCCAGCAGCCAACTTTTGGCCGGGACAGGGGCGTCTGGGGGCAATCAGCCCCAGCATTTT. It codes for CASSQLLAGTGASGGNQPQHF.

The V gene is TRBV15, the J gene TRBJ1-1, with D hard to call. In germline, CDR1 is LNHNV, CDR2 YYDKDF (reference sequence). CDR3 length equals 14 residues. V was trimmed by 0 bases and J by 11 bases, leaving 16 bases between them. The CDR3 sequence is CATSRDGGPQEAFF. DNA for the CDR3: TGTGCCACCAGCAGAGATGGCGGGCCCCAGGAGGCTTTCTTT.

The table lists this clone with a few counts. The V and J genes are TRBV27 and TRBJ1-6; no definite D call. The CDR3 is 15 residues long. Germline CDR1 is MNHEY and CDR2 is SMNVEV (reference sequence). Deletions cut 5 bases from V and 0 bases from J, with 8 bases between. This chain's CDR3 is CASSITASYNSPLHF. CDR3 DNA sequence: TGTGCCAGCAGTATTACAGCCTCCTATAATTCACCCCTCCACTTT.

The chain recombines TRBV30 with TRBJ1-1, with D uncertain. V shed 2 bases and J shed 11 bases, with 12 bases lying between them. This CDR3 spans 11 amino acids. The germline CDR1 and CDR2 sequences are GTSNPN and SVGIG (reference sequence). The CDR3 DNA is TGTGCCTGGAGTCGGGGAATAGAGGCTTTCTTT. Translating gives CAWSRGIEAFF.

The chain joins TRBV3-1 (or the pseudogene TRBV3-2) to TRBJ1-4; no clear D gene. The CDR3 contains 15 residues. Trimming shortened V by 3 bases and J by 7 bases, and 15 bases separated the two germline ends. Germline assignment: CDR1 LGHDT and CDR2 YNNKEL (reference sequence). For the CDR3, the DNA is TGTGCCAGCAGCCAGAGGAGAACTGGGAGTGAAAAACTGTTTTTT. This translates into CASSQRRTGSEKLFF.

The V gene is TRBV7-8, the J gene TRBJ2-2; D possibly corresponds to TRBD1 (6 bases). The germline CDR1 and CDR2 sequences are SGHVS and FQNEAQ. There are 15 residues in the CDR3. Deletions cut 5 bases from V and 6 bases from J, with 16 bases between. CDR3 nucleotides: TGTGCCAGCAGCCCGTACGACAGGATTTCCGGGGAGCTGTTTTTT. It is translated as CASSPYDRISGELFF.

The chain recombines TRBV28 with TRBJ1-1; 9 bases match TRBD1. The CDR3 loop spans 15 amino acids. Germline V lookup: CDR1 MDHEN, CDR2 SYDVKM. Trimming at V came to 3 bases and at J to 0 bases, leaving 2 bases not matched to a gene. CDR3 amino acids: CASSLGDRVNTEAFF. In nucleotides, the CDR3 is TGTGCCAGCAGTTTGGGGGACAGGGTGAACACTGAAGCTTTCTTT.

J is TRBJ1-1 and V is TRBV6-5; TRBD1 agrees at 7 bases. This CDR3 has 13 amino acids. Germline CDR1 and CDR2: MNHEY and SVGAGI. The ends lost 4 bases at V and 5 bases at J; junction bases unmatched: 4. The CDR3 region has the DNA TGTGCCAGCAGTTTAGGGGGCAGGACTGAAGCTTTCTTT. This codes for CASSLGGRTEAFF.

V gene TRBV4-1 combines with J gene TRBJ2-3; 12 positions match TRBD1. J lost 4 bases, V lost 0 bases, and 5 bases had no gene match. This CDR3 region has 17 residues. Germline V CDR1 and CDR2: MGHRA, YSYEKL. This CDR3 is CASSQDRDRGRADTQYF. The DNA for the CDR3 is TGCGCCAGCAGCCAAGATAGGGACAGGGGGCGCGCAGATACGCAGTATTTT.

The genes are TRBV4-2 and TRBJ1-1, with 7 nucleotides matching TRBD1. This CDR3 is built from 13 residues. Germline V gene sequence: CDR1 LGHNA, CDR2 YNFKEQ. J gave up 10 bases and V 0 bases, and 5 bases lay outside the gene matches. Here the CDR3 reads CASSQDGQAGAFF. The CDR3 nucleotides are TGTGCCAGCAGCCAAGACGGACAGGCGGGAGCTTTCTTT.

This clone was observed a single time. The CDR3: CASSFRETEAFF. The CDR3, as DNA: TGTGCCAGCAGCTTCCGGGAGACTGAAGCTTTCTTT. The chain is built from TRBV11-3 and TRBJ1-1; D is unresolved. The length of the CDR3 is 12 residues. The V end lost 3 bases, the J end lost 5 bases, and 7 bases lay between the germline ends. The germline gives CDR1 SGHNT, CDR2 YENEEA.

This clone was counted once. The rearrangement uses TRBV7-9 and TRBJ1-2; 8 nucleotides align to TRBD1. This CDR3 is built from 15 residues. J gave up 0 bases and V 5 bases, and 5 bases lay outside the gene matches. The germline V gene has CDR1 SEHNR and CDR2 FQNEAQ (reference sequence). CDR3 loop: CASSLDRGPNYGYTF. Written as DNA, the CDR3 is TGTGCCAGCAGCCTAGACAGGGGCCCTAACTATGGCTACACCTTC.

The chain has TRBV29-1 and TRBJ2-7, with D possibly matching TRBD1 (6 bases). Germline lookup yields CDR1 SQVTM and CDR2 ANQGSEA. The CDR3 is made up of 14 amino acids. V lost 6 bases, J lost 2 bases, and 17 bases lay in between. In nucleotides, the CDR3 is TGCAGCGTCCAACACGGGACAAGCCCCTACGAGCAGTACTTC. This encodes CSVQHGTSPYEQYF.

This chain joins TRBV10-3 and TRBJ1-2; 8 positions match TRBD1. Germline V gene sequence: CDR1 ENHRY, CDR2 SYGVKD. The CDR3 has 17 residues. Trimming at V came to 8 bases and at J to 0 bases, leaving 14 bases not matched to a gene. CDR3 loop: CAIFPGQGASANYGYTF. The CDR3 nucleotides read TGTGCCATCTTCCCCGGGCAGGGGGCTTCAGCTAACTATGGCTACACCTTC.

This rearrangement joins TRBV5-6 to TRBJ1-5; D might be TRBD1 (5 bases). The CDR3 loop spans 11 amino acids. With 1 base removed from V and 9 bases from J, the gap between germline ends came to 5 bases. Germline CDR1 reads SGHDT; CDR2 reads YYEEEE. The CDR3 DNA follows: TGTGCCAGCAGCTTGAGGGGGCCCCAGCATTTT. As protein: CASSLRGPQHF.

The chain carries TRBV15 and TRBJ2-1, with TRBD2 as a possible D gene (5 bases). Germline V gene lookup returns CDR1 LNHNV and CDR2 YYDKDF (reference sequence). This CDR3 is 20 amino acids long. With 1 base removed from V and 10 bases from J, the gap between germline ends came to 32 bases. The CDR3, as DNA: TGTGCCACCAGCAGAGGAGGTTGGGGAGCCCAAACCCGGGGAATCCACGAGCAGTTCTTC. Its protein is CATSRGGWGAQTRGIHEQFF.

As for this clone: At one boundary the junction diverges from the germline segment, which might be a read error. The chain has TRBV6-5 and TRBJ1-2; no clear D. The germline gives CDR1 MNHEY, CDR2 SVGAGI. The CDR3 has 15 amino acids. The CDR3 region has the DNA TGTGCCAGCAGTGACTCAAGGAGATTAAACTATGGCTACACCTTC. Translation gives CASSDSRRLNYGYTF.

The gene calls are TRBV30 and TRBJ1-2; maybe TRBD1 (6 bases). CDR3 length equals 13 residues. V lost 6 bases to trimming and J lost 0 bases, with 11 bases between them. From germline, CDR1 is GTSNPN and CDR2 SVGIG (reference sequence). The CDR3 sequence: CACPQGSNYGYTF. The CDR3 DNA follows: TGTGCCTGTCCTCAGGGGTCTAACTATGGCTACACCTTC. The complete variable domain, with remaining parts taken from reference TRBV30 and TRBJ1-2, reads SQTIHQWPATLVQPVGSPLSLECTVEGTSNPNLYWYRQAAGRGLQLLFYSVGIGQISSEVPQNLSASRPQDRQFILSSKKLLLSDSGFYLCACPQGSNYGYTFGSGTRLTVV.

V is TRBV29-1 and J is TRBJ2-3, with 7 bases aligning to TRBD2. This CDR3 has 14 residues. CDR1 and CDR2 from the germline V gene are SQVTM and ANQGSEA. Trimming at V came to 7 bases and at J to 3 bases, leaving 10 bases not matched to a gene. The CDR3 loop is CSATYGGGTDTQYF. The CDR3 DNA follows: TGCAGCGCGACATACGGGGGAGGGACAGATACGCAGTATTTT.

This chain uses TRBV16 with TRBJ2-6, with 11 bases identical to TRBD1. Germline V CDR1 and CDR2: KGHSY, FQNENV. This CDR3 comprises 19 residues. With 2 bases clipped from V and 4 bases from J, the junction kept 10 bases outside the gene matches. CDR3 in amino acids: CASSQNYGQGARGANVLTF. CDR3 nucleotide sequence: TGTGCCAGCAGCCAAAATTACGGACAGGGGGCGAGAGGGGCCAACGTCCTGACTTTC.

The rearrangement joins TRBV4-2 to TRBJ2-3, with D possibly TRBD1 on 5 matching bases. The CDR3 runs 16 residues. Trimming cost V 0 bases and J 1 base, with 11 bases left between them. Germline CDR1 LGHNA, CDR2 YNFKEQ. CDR3: CASSQDREVGTDTQYF. CDR3 DNA: TGTGCCAGCAGCCAAGACAGGGAAGTCGGCACAGATACGCAGTATTTT.

The CDR3 nucleotides are TGTGCCAGCAGTGAACTCCGGCGGGGGGACACAGATACGCAGTATTTT. It specifies CASSELRRGDTDTQYF. This chain joins TRBV2 and TRBJ2-3; 8 nucleotides agree with TRBD2. There are 16 residues in the CDR3. From germline, CDR1 is SNHLY and CDR2 FYNNEI. J gave up 2 bases and V 2 bases, and 6 bases lay outside the gene matches. The full variable domain, in which reference TRBV2 and TRBJ2-3 provide the parts outside the CDR3, is EPEVTQTPSHQVTQMGQEVILRCVPISNHLYFYWYRQILGQKVEFLVSFYNNEISEKSEIFDDQFSVERPDGSNFTLKIRSTKLEDSAMYFCASSELRRGDTDTQYFGPGTRLTVL.